Included here is one TCR beta chain sequence, with context. Its target antigen remains unknown. No qualities accompany the bases; no much larger clone lies one base away. The germline V gene supplies CDR1 KGHSH and CDR2 LQKENI. At the junction V is shortened by 5 bases and J by 3 bases; bases outside the gene matches: 10. The CDR3 starts with the cysteine, ends with the phenylalanine, and has 18 residues. Just CDR3 DNA is preserved here, 54 bases in frame from base 1. In the paper's terms, the time point label means: baseline before first vaccination. Vaccinee samples were obtained from the UK trials COV001 and COV002, which included a single-blind randomized controlled phase 2/3 trial of AZD1222 (ChAdOx1 nCoV-19) in healthy adults. Trial participant PBMC samples were collected at day 0 and day 28 after the second dose for TCRbeta chain sequencing. The CDR3 regions of human TCRbeta chains were analyzed by immunosequencing. The source study handled its data this way. Repertoire TCRs were matched against a reference library of SARS-CoV-2-specific TCRs generated with the MIRA antigen-specificity platform. Breadth was defined as the fraction of unique TCRs that were SARS-CoV-2-associated, and depth was defined as the fraction of total T cells that were SARS-CoV-2-associated. Using the MIRA data, every spike-specific TCR was mapped to the spike region that the TCR reacted to and assigned to either a CD4 or a CD8 class. Log10-transformed breadth and depth values were compared by one-way ANOVA with Sidak's multiple comparisons tests. Here the immuneACCESS table is served through TCRdb, limited to in-frame sequences with V and J called. Missing clones are a known gap in these copies; in checked studies unresolved V genes cover under half, and the rest lacks a known reason. The V and J calls and clone size were taken over from that table, and D and trimming were inferred from the DNA. The sample table holds about 130,000 clones, of which about 86% were seen once. The ten largest make up roughly an eighth of the sample.

This specimen belongs to a study of T cell responses to AZD1222 COVID-19 vaccine (dated by TCRdb to about 2021). At the level of the whole study: AZD1222 recipients given second doses at about 4 weeks or at about 12 weeks were pooled, since spike-specific TCR depth and breadth were not found to differ between the two schedules. A total of 233 trial participants underwent TCR sequencing, of whom roughly 210 had received two doses of AZD1222 and 26 had received two doses of the MenACWY control vaccine. Trial participants were enrolled into age subgroups of 18-55, 56-69 and 70-plus years, which contained about 150, 27 and 61 TCR-sequenced participants, respectively.

General conclusions and limits of the study: CD4 TCRs associated with the vaccine covered the entire spike protein, and the dominant responses were in regions 160-218 and 743-854. Participants were mostly white British, with more females than males. The authors suggested clonal diversity may have been underestimated. Because no day 14 peak-response samples were available, repertoires were characterized only after the peak T cell response. After two AZD1222 doses, both the breadth and the depth of spike-specific TCRs were significantly higher than at day 0 and than in MenACWY recipients. Conclusions about previously exposed vaccinees are limited because only 5 or 6 AZD1222 recipients were SARS-CoV-2 seropositive at baseline. Reportedly, almost half of the unique spike-specific TCRs recognized epitopes lying outside the regions that are mutated in the B.1.351 and B.1.1.7 variants. In the small 56-69-year group, the increase in depth fell short of significance, most likely because of low power.

This sequence was found in an adult in good health. This chain is built from TRBV18 and TRBJ2-3, and 14 junctional nucleotides match TRBD2. The starting material was peripheral blood, obtained on day 0 of AZD1222 vaccination. CDR3 protein: CASSRYGTSGSGTDTQYF. Here is the DNA: TGTGCCAGCTCAAGATACGGGACTAGCGGGAGTGGGACAGATACGCAGTATTTT.